The present T cell receptor beta chain was sequenced within a study of OX40 agonist ivuxolimab in advanced cancers. Produced via immunoSEQ multiplex PCR; TCRdb's table is partial and in-frame only. Among around 46,000 clones, 70% to 80% were seen once, and the ten largest hold 2.6%. Worth noting for this clone: What it binds is not known.

The CDR3 contains 16 residues. CDR1 and CDR2 (germline): WNHNN, SYGVQD (reference sequence). V lost 3 bases and J lost 3, with 15 bases in between. Study results and caveats: CD4+ and CD8+ blood T cells expanded clonally by week 6 at 0.1 to 3.0 mg/kg. More expanded clones were found, on average, in CD8+ than in CD4+ T cells. Low normalized T-cell clonal expansion also characterized some of the nonresponders.

This clonotype originated in an adult with an advanced solid tumor such as melanoma, head and neck, liver or kidney cancer. The source was CD4+ or CD8+ T cells sorted from blood, collected in a trial of the OX40 agonist ivuxolimab. This rearrangement joins TRBV10-1 to TRBJ2-1; D is uncertain. CDR3 in DNA: TGCGCCAGCAGTGATGGTTGGACCGAGAACTACAATGAGCAGTTCTTC. Protein: CASSDGWTENYNEQFF.